This T cell receptor (beta chain) was captured by sequencing in a study of blood T cell repertoires in COVID-19. The wider study: Samples of COVID-19 (acute and convalescent) were obtained from the United States, Italy and Spain. From T cells, B-cell-depleted T cells, or PBMCs came the material, which was cDNA or gDNA.

As originally analysed: Amplification from reference gene primers served as the basis for estimated nucleated cell counts. Generated by immunoSEQ multiplex PCR, the TCRdb table keeps only in-frame clones and is missing some. V and J calls and clone size are given by that table; D and trimming were obtained from the DNA. Altogether approximately 220,000 clones are present, more than 85% being singletons, with the ten largest covering 3%. The germline V gene encodes CDR1 MGHRA and CDR2 YSYEKL. The CDR3 is 16 amino acids. Trimming shortened V by 6 bases and J by 1 base, and 15 bases separated the two germline ends.

The origin of this receptor is a man between 60 and 75 years old with acute or convalescent COVID-19. Input material: peripheral blood. The chain employs TRBV4-1 and TRBJ2-2; D is possibly TRBD2 (6 bases). This CDR3 is CASSRLGGGNTGELFF. For the CDR3, the DNA is TGCGCCAGCAGTCGGTTGGGGGGTGGGAACACCGGGGAGCTGTTTTTT.